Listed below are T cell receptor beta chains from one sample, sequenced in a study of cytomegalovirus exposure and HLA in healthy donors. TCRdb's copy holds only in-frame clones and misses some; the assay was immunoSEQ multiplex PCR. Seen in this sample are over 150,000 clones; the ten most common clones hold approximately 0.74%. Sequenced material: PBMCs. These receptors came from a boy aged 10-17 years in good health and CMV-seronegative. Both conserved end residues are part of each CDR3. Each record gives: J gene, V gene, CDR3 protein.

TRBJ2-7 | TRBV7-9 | CASGPPWGQDTYEQYF
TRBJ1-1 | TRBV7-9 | CASSGWGDMNTEAFF
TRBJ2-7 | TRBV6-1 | CASSGTGGYEQYF
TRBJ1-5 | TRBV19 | CASSFFTGIHQPQHF
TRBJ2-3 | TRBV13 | CASSFRGAGGVRTQYF
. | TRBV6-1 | CASSAAAGGIYEQYF
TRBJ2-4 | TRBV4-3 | CASSLGVDLAKNIQYF
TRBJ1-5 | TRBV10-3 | CAIRSSGHSNQPQHF
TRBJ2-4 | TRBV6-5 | CASSRDRASNIQYF
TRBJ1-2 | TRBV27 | CASTPLRQGIYYGYTF
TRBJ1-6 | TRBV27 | CASRTGGSNSPLHF
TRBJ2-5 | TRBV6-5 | CASRGRGQETQYF
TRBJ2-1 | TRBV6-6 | CASSYQGEQFF
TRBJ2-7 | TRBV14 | CASSQGEDRAPYEQYF
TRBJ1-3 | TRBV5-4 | CASSSAQGNTIYF
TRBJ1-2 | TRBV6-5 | CASRPRDSNNYGYTF
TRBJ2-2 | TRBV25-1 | CASSEWIAGVVGELFF
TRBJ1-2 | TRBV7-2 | CASSLNLRGYTF
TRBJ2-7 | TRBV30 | CAWKGTSELEQYF
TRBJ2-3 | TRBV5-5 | CASSTTGDTQYF
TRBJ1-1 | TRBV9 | CASSVGRARDTEAFF
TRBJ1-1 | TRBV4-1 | CASSPGGGMNTEAFF
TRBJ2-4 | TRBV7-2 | CASSFRGAGNIQYF
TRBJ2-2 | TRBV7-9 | CASSLPEAGELFF
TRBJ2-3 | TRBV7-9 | CASSFGRSGATDTQYF
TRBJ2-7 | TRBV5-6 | CASSQQGGSYEQYF
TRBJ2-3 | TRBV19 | CASSDLAGRPDTQYF
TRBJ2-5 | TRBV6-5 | CASSAPRETQYF
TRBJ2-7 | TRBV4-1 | CASSHPGQGSYEQYF
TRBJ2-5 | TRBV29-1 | CSYKNNWGEETQYF
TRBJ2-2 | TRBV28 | CASSFTGQRLTGELFF
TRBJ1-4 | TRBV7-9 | CASSLDTLNEKLFF
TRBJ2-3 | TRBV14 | CASSHPQGDTQYF
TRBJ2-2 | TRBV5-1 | CASSLAGASGELFF
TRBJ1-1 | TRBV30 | CAWITRANTEAFF
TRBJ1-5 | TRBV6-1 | CASSERRVSQPQHF
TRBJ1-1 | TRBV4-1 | CASSPGQGHTEAFF
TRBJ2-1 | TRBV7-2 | CASSFSREAEQFF
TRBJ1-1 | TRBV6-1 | CASSVTGGTEAFF
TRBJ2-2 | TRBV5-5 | CASSLIVGTGATGELFF
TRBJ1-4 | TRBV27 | CASSTRTGEHGTNEKLFF
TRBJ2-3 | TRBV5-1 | CASNKGTPTDTQYF